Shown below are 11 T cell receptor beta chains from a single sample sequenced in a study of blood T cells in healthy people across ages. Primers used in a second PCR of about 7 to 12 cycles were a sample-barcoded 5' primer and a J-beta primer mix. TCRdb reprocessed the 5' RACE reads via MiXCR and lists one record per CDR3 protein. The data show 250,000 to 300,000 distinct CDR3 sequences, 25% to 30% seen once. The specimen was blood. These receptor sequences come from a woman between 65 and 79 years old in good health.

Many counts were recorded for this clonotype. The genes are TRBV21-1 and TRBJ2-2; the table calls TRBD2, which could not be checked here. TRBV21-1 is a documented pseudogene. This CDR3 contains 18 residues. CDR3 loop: CASSKGFTADSNTGELFF. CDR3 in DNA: TGTGCCAGCAGCAAAGGGTTCACAGCGGATTCGAACACCGGGGAGCTGTTTTTT.

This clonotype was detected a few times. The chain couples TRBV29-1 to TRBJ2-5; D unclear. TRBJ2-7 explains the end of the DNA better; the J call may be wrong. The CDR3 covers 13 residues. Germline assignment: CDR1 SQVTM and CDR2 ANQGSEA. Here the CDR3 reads CSVEVGRPYEQYF. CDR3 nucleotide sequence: TGCAGCGTTGAGGTCGGTAGACCCTACGAGCAGTACTTC.

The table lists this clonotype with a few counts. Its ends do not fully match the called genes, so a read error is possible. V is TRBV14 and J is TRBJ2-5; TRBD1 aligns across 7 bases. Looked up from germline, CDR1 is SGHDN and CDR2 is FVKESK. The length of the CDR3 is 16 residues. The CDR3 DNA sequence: TGTGCCAGCAGCTATGAGACAGGGTTCGGTAGAAATGAGCAGCTCTTC. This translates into CASSYETGFGRNEQLF.

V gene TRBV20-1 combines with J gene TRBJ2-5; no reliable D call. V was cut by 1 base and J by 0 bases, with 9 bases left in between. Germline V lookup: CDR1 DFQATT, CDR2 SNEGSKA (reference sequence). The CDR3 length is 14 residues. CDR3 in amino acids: CSARGLSNQETQYF. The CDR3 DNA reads TGCAGTGCTAGAGGGCTTAGCAACCAAGAGACCCAGTACTTC.

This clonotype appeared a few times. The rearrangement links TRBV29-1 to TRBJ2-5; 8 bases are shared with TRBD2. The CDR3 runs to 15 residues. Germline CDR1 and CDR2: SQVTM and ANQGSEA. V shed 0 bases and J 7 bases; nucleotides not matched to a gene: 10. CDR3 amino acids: CSVEDLVGRAGTQYF. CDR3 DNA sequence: TGCAGCGTTGAAGATCTGGTCGGGAGGGCCGGGACCCAGTACTTC.

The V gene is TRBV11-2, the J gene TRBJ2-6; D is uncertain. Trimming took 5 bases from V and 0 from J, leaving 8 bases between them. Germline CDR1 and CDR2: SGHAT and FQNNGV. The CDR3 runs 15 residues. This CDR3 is CASSPQVSGANVLTF. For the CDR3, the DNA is TGTGCCAGCAGCCCGCAGGTCTCTGGGGCCAACGTCCTGACTTTC.

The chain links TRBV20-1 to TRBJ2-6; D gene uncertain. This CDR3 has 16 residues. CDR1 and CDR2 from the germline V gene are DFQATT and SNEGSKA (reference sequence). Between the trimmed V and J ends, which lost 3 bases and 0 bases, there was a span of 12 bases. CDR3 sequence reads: CSASPPDPSGANVLTF. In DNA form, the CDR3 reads TGCAGTGCTAGCCCCCCAGACCCCTCTGGGGCCAACGTCCTGACTTTC.

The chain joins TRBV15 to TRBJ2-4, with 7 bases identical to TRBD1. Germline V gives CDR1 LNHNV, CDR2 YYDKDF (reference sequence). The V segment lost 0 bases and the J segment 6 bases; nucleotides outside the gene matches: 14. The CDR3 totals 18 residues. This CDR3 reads CATSRDYRGGLGRNIQYF. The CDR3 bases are TGTGCCACCAGCAGAGATTACAGGGGTGGGTTGGGTAGAAACATTCAGTACTTC. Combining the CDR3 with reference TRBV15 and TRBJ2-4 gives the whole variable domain DAMVIQNPRYQVTQFGKPVTLSCSQTLNHNVMYWYQQKSSQAPKLLFHYYDKDFNNEADTPDNFQSRRPNTSFCFLDIRSPGLGDTAMYLCATSRDYRGGLGRNIQYFGAGTRLSVL.

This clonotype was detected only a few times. The CDR3: CASSYDSLYGYTF. CDR3 sequence (DNA): TGTGCCAGCAGTTATGACAGTCTCTATGGCTACACCTTC. This chain links TRBV6-2 or TRBV6-3 with TRBJ1-2, with D perhaps matching TRBD1 (5 bases). Germline CDR1 reads MNHEY; CDR2 reads SVGEGT. This CDR3 spans 13 amino acids. V lost 3 bases and J 4 bases, leaving 9 bases between the germline ends.

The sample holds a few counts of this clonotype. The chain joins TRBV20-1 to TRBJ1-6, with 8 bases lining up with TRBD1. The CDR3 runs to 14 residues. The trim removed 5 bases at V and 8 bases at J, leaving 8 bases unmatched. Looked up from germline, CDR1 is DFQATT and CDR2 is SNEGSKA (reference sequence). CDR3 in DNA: TGCAGTGCTCGAGCCGGGACAGGTGATTCACCCCTCCACTTT. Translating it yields CSARAGTGDSPLHF.

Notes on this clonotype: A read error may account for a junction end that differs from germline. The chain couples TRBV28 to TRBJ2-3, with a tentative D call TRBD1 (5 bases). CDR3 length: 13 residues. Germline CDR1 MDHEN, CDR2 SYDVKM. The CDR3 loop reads CASSSDSFYEQYF. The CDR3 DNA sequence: TGTGCCAGCAGTTCCGACAGTTTCTACGAGCAGTACTTT.